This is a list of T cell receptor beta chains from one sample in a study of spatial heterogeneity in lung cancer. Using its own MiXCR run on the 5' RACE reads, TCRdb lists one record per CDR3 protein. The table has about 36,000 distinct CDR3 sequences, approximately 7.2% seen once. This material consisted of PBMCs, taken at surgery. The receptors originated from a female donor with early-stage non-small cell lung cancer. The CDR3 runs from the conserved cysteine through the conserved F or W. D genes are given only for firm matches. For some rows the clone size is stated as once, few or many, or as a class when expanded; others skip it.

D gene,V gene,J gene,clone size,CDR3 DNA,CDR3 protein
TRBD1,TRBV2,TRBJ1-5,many,TGTGCCAGCAGTAGGGAGACAGGGAGCAATCAGCCCCAGCATTTT,CASSRETGSNQPQHF
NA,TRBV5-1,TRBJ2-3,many,TGCGCCAGCAGCCTTTCCACAGATACGCAGTATTTT,CASSLSTDTQYF
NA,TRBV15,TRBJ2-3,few,TGTGCCACCAGCAGAGAACCAAACTATCGCCCGACTAGCACAGATACGCAGTATTTT,CATSREPNYRPTSTDTQYF
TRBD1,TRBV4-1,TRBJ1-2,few,TGCGCCAGCAGCCAAGATCCGGGGACAGTTTATGGCTACACCTTC,CASSQDPGTVYGYTF
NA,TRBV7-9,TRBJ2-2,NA,TGTGCCAGCAGCTTAGGTGTAGGGGACACCGGGGAGCTGTTTTTT,CASSLGVGDTGELFF
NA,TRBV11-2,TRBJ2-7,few,TGTGCCAGCAGCCCTGGGACGGTTAACGAGCAGTACTTC,CASSPGTVNEQYF
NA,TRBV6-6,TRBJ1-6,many,TGTGCCAGCAGTTACTCGACAAGGCATAATTCACCCCTCCACTTT,CASSYSTRHNSPLHF
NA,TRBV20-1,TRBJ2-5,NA,TGCAGTGTCGGGGGCAGGCAAGAGACCCAGTACTTC,CSVGGRQETQYF
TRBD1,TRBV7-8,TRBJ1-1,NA,TGTGCCAGCAGCTTAGCTTTTAACAGGGGGACTGAAGCTTTCTTT,CASSLAFNRGTEAFF
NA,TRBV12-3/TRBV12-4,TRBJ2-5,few,TGTGCCAGCAGTCCCGGGGAGACCCAGTACTTC,CASSPGETQYF
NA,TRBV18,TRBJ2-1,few,TGTGCCAGCTCACCAAGGGAGTCTAATGAGCAGTTCTTC,CASSPRESNEQFF
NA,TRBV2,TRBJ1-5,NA,TGTGCCAGCCGCAGGGGAAATAGCAATCAGCCCCAGCATTTT,CASRRGNSNQPQHF
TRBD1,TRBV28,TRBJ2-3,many,TGTGCCAGCAGTTCAATCACCGGGACAGGGACTAGCACAGATACGCAGTATTTT,CASSSITGTGTSTDTQYF
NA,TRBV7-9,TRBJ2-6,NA,TGTGCCAGCAGCTTTGGGGCCGGGGCCAACGTCCTGACTTTC,CASSFGAGANVLTF
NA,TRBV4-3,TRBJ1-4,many,TGCGCCAGCAGCCAAGGAAGGACGGAGAATGAAAAACTGTTTTTT,CASSQGRTENEKLFF
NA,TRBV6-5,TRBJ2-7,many,TGTGCCAGCAGTTTGAGCCTAGCGACCTACGAGCAGTACTTC,CASSLSLATYEQYF
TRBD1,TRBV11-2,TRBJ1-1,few,TGTGCCAGCAGCTACGGACAGGGGCCGTTGAACACTGAAGCTTTCTTT,CASSYGQGPLNTEAFF
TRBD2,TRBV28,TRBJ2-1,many,TGTGCCAGCAGGCTCGGGACTAGCGGGAACAATGAGCAGTTCTTC,CASRLGTSGNNEQFF
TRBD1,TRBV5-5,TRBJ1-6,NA,TGTGCCAGCAGCTTGGCGGAAGACAGGGTAACTTCACCCCTCCACTTT,CASSLAEDRVTSPLHF
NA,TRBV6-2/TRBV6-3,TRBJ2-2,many,TGTGCCAGCAGTTCGGACACCGGGGAGCTGTTTTTT,CASSSDTGELFF
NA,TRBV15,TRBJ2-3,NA,TGTGCCACCAGCAGCCGTCTGTCCACAGATACGCAGTATTTT,CATSSRLSTDTQYF
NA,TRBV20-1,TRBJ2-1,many,TGCAGTGCTAGAGATCCCCTGGGCAATGAGCAGTTCTTC,CSARDPLGNEQFF
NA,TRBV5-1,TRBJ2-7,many,TGCGCCAGCAGCCCCGGGCCGGGGGACGCCTACGAGCAGTACTTC,CASSPGPGDAYEQYF
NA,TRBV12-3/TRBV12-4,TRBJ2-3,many,TGTGCCAGCGGGGGACCCCAGTATTTT,CASGGPQYF
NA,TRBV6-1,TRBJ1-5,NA,TGTGCCAGCCACAGCCCCCACTATAGCAATCAGCCCCAGCATTTT,CASHSPHYSNQPQHF
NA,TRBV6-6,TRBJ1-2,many,TGTGCCAGCAGACCTGACAGACCTTATGGCTACACCTTC,CASRPDRPYGYTF
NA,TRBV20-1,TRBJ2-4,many,TGCAGTGCTAGAGATGGGTCAGGTGCCAAAAACATTCAGTACTTC,CSARDGSGAKNIQYF
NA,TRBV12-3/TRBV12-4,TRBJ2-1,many,TGTGCCAGCAGTTCCAACAGGGTAAGGCTCAATGAGCAGTTCTTC,CASSSNRVRLNEQFF
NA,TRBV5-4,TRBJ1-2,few,TGTGCCAGCAGCTATCGGGATGGCTACACCTTC,CASSYRDGYTF
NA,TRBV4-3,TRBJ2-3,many,TGCGCCAGCAGCCAAGATCCTAGCGACTACACAGATACGCAGTATTTT,CASSQDPSDYTDTQYF
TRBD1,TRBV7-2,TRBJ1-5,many,TGTGCCAGCAGCTTGCAACAGGGGGCCAATCAGCCCCAGCATTTT,CASSLQQGANQPQHF
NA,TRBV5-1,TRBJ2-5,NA,TGCGCCAGCAGCTACGGCCCGCAAGAGACCCAGTACTTC,CASSYGPQETQYF
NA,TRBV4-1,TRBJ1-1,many,TGCGCCAGCAGCCCCCTAGGAAGGAGGACTGAAGCTTTCTTT,CASSPLGRRTEAFF
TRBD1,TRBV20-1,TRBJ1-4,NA,TGCAGTGCTCAGACCGACAGGGACCCAACTAATGAAAAACTGTTTTTT,CSAQTDRDPTNEKLFF
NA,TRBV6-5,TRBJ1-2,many,TGTGCCAGCAGCATGACAGTGTCAAATGGCTACACCTTC,CASSMTVSNGYTF
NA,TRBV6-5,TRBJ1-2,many,TGTGCCAGCAGTTCGCGACGGAGGGGAGACTATGGCTACACCTTC,CASSSRRRGDYGYTF
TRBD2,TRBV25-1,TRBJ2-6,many,TGTGCCAGCAGTGACAGCTGGGGGGGCTCTGGGGCCAACGTCCTGACTTTC,CASSDSWGGSGANVLTF
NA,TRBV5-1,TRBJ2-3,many,TGCGCCGGTAGTTCTGGAGCGGACGGAGATACGCAGTATTTT,CAGSSGADGDTQYF
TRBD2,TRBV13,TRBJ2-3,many,TGTGCCAGCAGCCCCGCCCCCCCTAGCGGGGGGGCCGAACGGGATACGCAGTATTTT,CASSPAPPSGGAERDTQYF
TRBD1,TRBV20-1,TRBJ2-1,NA,TGCAGTGCTAGAGACCCCCGGGACAGGGGGAGCGGTGAGCAGTTCTTC,CSARDPRDRGSGEQFF
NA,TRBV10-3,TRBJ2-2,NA,TGTGCCATCAGTCCCCAGGGATCCTCCTACACCGGGGAGCTGTTTTTT,CAISPQGSSYTGELFF
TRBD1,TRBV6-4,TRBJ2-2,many,TGTGCCAGCAGTGAAACAGGGGGGAACACCGGGGAGCTGTTTTTT,CASSETGGNTGELFF
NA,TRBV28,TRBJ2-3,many,TGTGCCAGCAGTTTATTGTCTGCTAGCCTCCATTCGCAGTATTTT,CASSLLSASLHSQYF
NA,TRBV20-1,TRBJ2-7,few,TGCAGTGCGACCGGGTCCCAAAATTTCTACGAGCAGTACTTC,CSATGSQNFYEQYF
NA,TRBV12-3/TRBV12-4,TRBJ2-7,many,TGTGCCAGCAGTCAGAACTACGAGCAGTACTTC,CASSQNYEQYF
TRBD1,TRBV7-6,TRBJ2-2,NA,TGTGCCAGCAGCTATTACAGGGGGACCGGGGAGCTGTTTTTT,CASSYYRGTGELFF
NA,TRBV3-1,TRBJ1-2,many,TGTGCCAGCAGCCAAGACGCAGGGAACTATGGCTACACCTTC,CASSQDAGNYGYTF
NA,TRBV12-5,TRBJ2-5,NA,TGTGCTAGTGGTTTGGGCCGGGACAAAGCAGGGACCCAGTACTTC,CASGLGRDKAGTQYF
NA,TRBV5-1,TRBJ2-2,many,TGCGCCAGCAGCTTCAGGCAGGACTACACCGGGGAGCTGTTTTTT,CASSFRQDYTGELFF
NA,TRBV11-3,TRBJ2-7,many,TGTGCCAGCAGTTTGACTGCTTCCTACGAGCAGTACTTC,CASSLTASYEQYF
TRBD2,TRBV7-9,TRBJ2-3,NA,TGTGCCAGCAGCTGGGCGAGCGGAGCGGGAGTATCAGATACGCAGTATTTT,CASSWASGAGVSDTQYF
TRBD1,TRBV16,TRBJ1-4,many,TGTGCCAGCAGCCCCACGCTTGGGACAGCCACTTTT,CASSPTLGTATF
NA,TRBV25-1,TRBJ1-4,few,TGTGCCAGCAGTGAATCGAAGGGGAGTGGTGAAAAACTGTTTTTT,CASSESKGSGEKLFF
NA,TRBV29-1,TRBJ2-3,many,TGCAGCGCGGGTAATGCTGGAGATACGCAGTATTTT,CSAGNAGDTQYF
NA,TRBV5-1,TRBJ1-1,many,TGCGCCAGCAGTCGGGCAGGGATGAACACTGAAGCTTTCTTT,CASSRAGMNTEAFF
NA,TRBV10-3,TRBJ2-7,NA,TGTGCCAGCGGACAAACCGAATACGAGCAGTACTTC,CASGQTEYEQYF
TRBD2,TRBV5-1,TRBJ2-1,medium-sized,TGCGCCAGCAGCTTGGACCTAGCGGGAGTCGGTGAGCAGTTCTTC,CASSLDLAGVGEQFF
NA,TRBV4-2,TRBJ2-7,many,TGTGCCAGCAGTCCCTCGCGAGAGGGCTACGAGCAGTACTTC,CASSPSREGYEQYF
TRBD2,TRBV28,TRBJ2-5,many,TGTGCCAGCAGTTACGGCGGGAGGGCTGAGACCCAGTACTTC,CASSYGGRAETQYF
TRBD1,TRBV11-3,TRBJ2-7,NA,TGTGCCAGCAGCCGAGGGACAGGGCTTGAATCCGAGCAGTACTTC,CASSRGTGLESEQYF